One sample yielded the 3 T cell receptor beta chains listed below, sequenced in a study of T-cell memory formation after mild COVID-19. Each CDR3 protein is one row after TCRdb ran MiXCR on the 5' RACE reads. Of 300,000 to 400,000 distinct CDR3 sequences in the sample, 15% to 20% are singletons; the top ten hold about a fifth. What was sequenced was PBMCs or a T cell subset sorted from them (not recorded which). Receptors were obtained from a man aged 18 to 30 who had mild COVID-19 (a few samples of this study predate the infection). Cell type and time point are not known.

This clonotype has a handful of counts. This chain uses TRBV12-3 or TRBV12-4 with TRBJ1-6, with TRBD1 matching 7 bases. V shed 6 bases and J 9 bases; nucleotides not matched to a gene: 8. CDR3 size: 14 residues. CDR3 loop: CASSPQGESSPLHF. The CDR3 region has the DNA TGTGCCAGCAGCCCTCAGGGGGAAAGTTCACCCCTCCACTTT.

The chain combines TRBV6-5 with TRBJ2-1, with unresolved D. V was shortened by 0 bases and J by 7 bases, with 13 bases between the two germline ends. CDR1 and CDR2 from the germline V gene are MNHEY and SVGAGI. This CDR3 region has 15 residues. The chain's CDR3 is CASSYSADPENEQFF. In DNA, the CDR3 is TGTGCCAGCAGTTACTCAGCCGATCCAGAAAATGAGCAGTTCTTC.

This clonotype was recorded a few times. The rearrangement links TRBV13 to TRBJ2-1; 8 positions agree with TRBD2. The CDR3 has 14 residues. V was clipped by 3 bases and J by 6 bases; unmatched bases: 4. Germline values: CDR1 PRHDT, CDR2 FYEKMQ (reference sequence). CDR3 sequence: CASSFLLAGNEQFF. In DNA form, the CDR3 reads TGTGCCAGCAGCTTTCTTCTAGCGGGCAATGAGCAGTTCTTC.